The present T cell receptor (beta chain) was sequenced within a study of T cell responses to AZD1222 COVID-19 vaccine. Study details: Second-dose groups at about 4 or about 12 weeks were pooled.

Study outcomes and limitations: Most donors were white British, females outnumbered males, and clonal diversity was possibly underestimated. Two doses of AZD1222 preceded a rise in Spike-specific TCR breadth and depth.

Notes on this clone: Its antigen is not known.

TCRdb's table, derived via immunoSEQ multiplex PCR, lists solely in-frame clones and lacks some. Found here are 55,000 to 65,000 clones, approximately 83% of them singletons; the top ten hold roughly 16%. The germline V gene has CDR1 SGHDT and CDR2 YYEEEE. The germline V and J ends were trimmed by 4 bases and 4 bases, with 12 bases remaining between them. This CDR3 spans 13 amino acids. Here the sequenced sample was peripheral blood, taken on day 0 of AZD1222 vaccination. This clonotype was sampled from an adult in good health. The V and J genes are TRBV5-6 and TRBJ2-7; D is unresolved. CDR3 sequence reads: CASSPSIGYEQYF. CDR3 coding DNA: TGTGCCAGCAGCCCGTCAATCGGTTACGAGCAGTACTTC.